Presented here are 29 T cell receptor beta chains from one specimen sequenced in a study of T cells in Graves' hyperthyroidism and ophthalmopathy. Researchers amplified the TCR beta CDR3 regions from RNA transcripts. In the first-round RT-PCR of the TCR CDR3, the HTBI primer set was used. One entry per CDR3 protein results from TCRdb running MiXCR on the multiplex PCR reads. This table has more than 550,000 distinct CDR3 sequences, roughly a sixth appearing once. Sample: blood. These receptors were collected from a man in his forties or fifties with Graves' hyperthyroidism.

The chain recombines TRBV30 with TRBJ1-4; tentative D call: TRBD1 (5 bases). The CDR3 spans 15 residues. Germline CDR1 and CDR2: GTSNPN and SVGIG (reference sequence). The V end was cut by 5 bases, the J end by 4 bases, with 17 bases between. The CDR3, as DNA: TGTGCCTGGCGCCGGGGCCTAGATTATAATGAAAAACTGTTTTTT. This codes for CAWRRGLDYNEKLFF.

This clonotype has a count of ten or more. The V call is TRBV2, the J call TRBJ1-2; D is ambiguous. CDR1 is SNHLY and CDR2 is FYNNEI in the germline V gene. The CDR3 has 14 residues. V was shortened by 4 bases and J by 2 bases, with 11 bases between the two germline ends. The CDR3 sequence: CASSVGEANYGYTF. The CDR3, as DNA: TGTGCCAGCAGTGTTGGAGAGGCCAACTATGGCTACACCTTC.

This clonotype has ten or more counts. This chain uses TRBV14 with TRBJ1-2; D gene unclear. V was cut by 1 base and J by 7 bases, with 7 bases left in between. Per the germline V gene, CDR1 is SGHDN and CDR2 is FVKESK. This CDR3 has 12 amino acids. The CDR3 bases are TGTGCCAGCAGCCAAGCGTATATTGGCTACACCTTC. Its protein is CASSQAYIGYTF.

The rearrangement joins TRBV19 to TRBJ2-3; D not certain. The CDR3 totals 15 residues. The V gene lost 4 bases and the J gene lost 1 base, with 12 bases spanning the gap. Germline V lookup: CDR1 LNHDA, CDR2 SQIVND (reference sequence). The CDR3 sequence is CASSRYGTGTDTQYF. In nucleotides, the CDR3 is TGTGCCAGTAGTAGGTACGGAACCGGCACAGATACGCAGTATTTT.

In this sample, this clonotype turned up a few times. The chain couples TRBV30 to TRBJ1-5; TRBD1 is a possible D gene (5 bases). The germline V gene encodes CDR1 GTSNPN and CDR2 SVGIG (reference sequence). This CDR3 region has 14 residues. V lost 0 bases, J lost 9 bases, and 15 bases lay in between. This chain's CDR3 is CAWSVGVPGMPQHF. The CDR3 DNA is TGTGCCTGGAGTGTAGGGGTCCCCGGGATGCCCCAGCATTTT.

The chain combines TRBV4-3 with TRBJ2-3; TRBD2 agrees at 8 bases. From germline, CDR1 is LGHNA and CDR2 YSLEER. This CDR3 is 16 amino acids long. V shed 5 bases and J 0 bases; nucleotides not matched to a gene: 7. The CDR3 region is CASSGTLAGSTDTQYF. The DNA of the CDR3 is TGCGCCAGCAGCGGTACATTAGCGGGAAGCACAGATACGCAGTATTTT.

The V gene is TRBV28, the J gene TRBJ2-5, with 7 positions matching TRBD2. CDR1 MDHEN and CDR2 SYDVKM come from the germline V gene. The CDR3 has 15 residues. V dropped 6 bases and J dropped 2; count of bases not matched to a gene: 9. CDR3: CASSRTGRIQETQYF. CDR3 in DNA: TGTGCCAGCAGCCGGACCGGGAGGATTCAAGAGACCCAGTACTTC.

This clonotype was counted at least ten times. The genes are TRBV6-6 and TRBJ2-7, with D perhaps matching TRBD1 (5 bases). The CDR3 covers 13 residues. V was shortened by 2 bases and J by 5 bases, with 10 bases between the two germline ends. Germline CDR1 and CDR2: MNHNY and SVGAGI (reference sequence). Here the CDR3 reads CASSYPQGHEQYF. The CDR3 DNA is TGTGCCAGCAGTTACCCGCAGGGCCACGAGCAGTACTTC.

This sequence joins TRBV30 and TRBJ2-1; 7 nucleotides match TRBD2. The CDR3 covers 16 residues. The germline gives CDR1 GTSNPN, CDR2 SVGIG (reference sequence). The J segment lost 0 bases and the V segment lost 3 bases, leaving 8 bases of the junction unmatched. In DNA form, the CDR3 reads TGTGCCTGGAGCGTCCGAGCGGGGTCCTCCTACAATGAGCAGTTCTTC. Its protein is CAWSVRAGSSYNEQFF.

This chain links TRBV28 with TRBJ2-1; weak D call: TRBD1 (6 bases). The CDR3 runs 13 residues. Per the germline V gene, CDR1 is MDHEN and CDR2 is SYDVKM. Trimming took 2 bases from V and 9 from J, leaving 11 bases between them. CDR3 protein: CASSLATGIEQFF. The CDR3 bases are TGTGCCAGCAGTTTAGCGACAGGCATTGAGCAGTTCTTC.

The sample holds many counts of this clonotype. The chain carries TRBV5-1 and TRBJ1-1; D unclear. This CDR3 comprises 14 residues. Trimming removed 2 bases at V and 1 base at J, with 9 bases between. Looked up from germline, CDR1 is SGHRS and CDR2 is YFSETQ. DNA for the CDR3: TGCGCCAGCAGCTTAGACGGAGGGAACACTGAAGCTTTCTTT. Protein sequence: CASSLDGGNTEAFF.

The rearrangement links TRBV5-1 to TRBJ2-7, with 11 bases identical to TRBD1. This CDR3 is 15 amino acids long. Germline CDR1 reads SGHRS; CDR2 reads YFSETQ. Germline trimming cut 2 bases from V and 8 bases from J; bases unmatched to any gene: 9. In nucleotides, the CDR3 is TGCGCCAGCAGCTTCATTGTTGGACAGGGGGCGAAGCAGTACTTC. Amino acid sequence: CASSFIVGQGAKQYF.

DNA of the CDR3: TGTGCCAGCAGTTTATTCGGGACTAGCGGGAGTCTTTCTGGGGCCAACGTCCTGACTTTC. It yields the protein CASSLFGTSGSLSGANVLTF. The V and J genes are TRBV27 and TRBJ2-6, with 14 bases identical to TRBD2. The CDR3 has 20 residues. The J segment lost 1 base and the V segment lost 1 base, leaving 6 bases of the junction unmatched. Looked up from germline, CDR1 is MNHEY and CDR2 is SMNVEV (reference sequence).

The chain carries TRBV4-1 and TRBJ1-1; no definite D call. V was clipped by 0 bases and J by 12 bases, with 11 bases between them. This CDR3 spans 12 amino acids. Germline-derived CDR1 and CDR2 are MGHRA and YSYEKL. Here the CDR3 reads CASSQEVFGPFF. CDR3 nucleotide sequence: TGCGCCAGCAGCCAAGAAGTTTTCGGTCCTTTCTTT.

On this clonotype itself: This may arise from a read error, as a much more abundant clone is one base away. The chain has TRBV14 and TRBJ2-7; TRBD2 matches at 8 bases. The length of the CDR3 is 14 residues. Germline CDR1 reads SGHDN; CDR2 reads FVKESK. The V and J ends lost 8 bases and 8 bases, in that order; junction bases with no gene match: 14. CDR3 in DNA: TGTGCCAGCCATCTTAAGGGACTAGAAACCAAGCAGTACTTC. Translating gives CASHLKGLETKQYF. The full variable domain, completed using reference TRBV14 and TRBJ2-7, is EAGVTQFPSHSVIEKGQTVTLRCDPISGHDNLYWYRRVMGKEIKFLLHFVKESKQDESGMPNNRFLAERTGGTYSTLKVQPAELEDSGVYFCASHLKGLETKQYFGPGTRLTVT.

In this sample, this clonotype turned up many times. V usage is TRBV12-3 or TRBV12-4 and J usage is TRBJ2-2, with unresolved D. This CDR3 contains 14 residues. The V end lost 3 bases, the J end lost 4 bases, and 9 bases lay between the germline ends. The CDR3 loop reads CASSLAGFTGELFF. CDR3 sequence (DNA): TGTGCCAGCAGTTTGGCTGGGTTCACCGGGGAGCTGTTTTTT.

This clonotype appeared many times. The rearrangement joins TRBV10-3 to TRBJ1-1; D ambiguous. The V gene lost 8 bases and the J gene lost 1 base, with 5 bases spanning the gap. Germline assignment: CDR1 ENHRY and CDR2 SYGVKD. The CDR3 has 11 residues. The chain's CDR3 is CAIRQNTEAFF. As DNA, the CDR3 is TGTGCCATCCGGCAGAACACTGAAGCTTTCTTT.

A few counts support this clonotype. The chain recombines TRBV10-3 with TRBJ2-3, with TRBD1 identical over 8 bases. V shed 7 bases, J shed 4 bases, and the junction held 4 bases outside the gene matches. The CDR3 spans 13 residues. CDR1 is ENHRY, CDR2 SYGVKD, per germline. The CDR3 DNA reads as TGTGCCATCACCGGACAGGGCTCAGATACGCAGTATTTT. This codes for CAITGQGSDTQYF.

This clonotype was observed a few times. The rearrangement joins TRBV27 to TRBJ1-5; D uncertain. This CDR3 spans 17 amino acids. V gave up 0 bases and J gave up 1 base, with 13 bases separating them. Germline V gives CDR1 MNHEY, CDR2 SMNVEV (reference sequence). The CDR3 DNA sequence: TGTGCCAGCAGTTTATCTGGCCAGAGGGTCAGCAATCAGCCCCAGCATTTT. Translation gives CASSLSGQRVSNQPQHF.

This clonotype was observed at least ten times. This sequence joins TRBV9 and TRBJ1-1; D not certain. CDR1 and CDR2 (germline): SGDLS, YYNGEE. This CDR3 spans 14 amino acids. V lost 0 bases and J 4 bases, leaving 10 bases between the germline ends. This CDR3 reads CASSVGRWGTEAFF. The CDR3 nucleotides are TGTGCCAGCAGCGTAGGGAGGTGGGGCACTGAAGCTTTCTTT.

The chain employs TRBV7-9 and TRBJ1-6; D call uncertain. The CDR3 is 16 amino acids. CDR1 SEHNR and CDR2 FQNEAQ come from the germline V gene (reference sequence). Trimming took 5 bases from V and 5 from J, leaving 16 bases between them. Here the CDR3 DNA reads TGTGCCAGCAGCATCGGGCGACGTCAGAATAATTCACCCCTCCACTTT. Protein product: CASSIGRRQNNSPLHF.

There are many counts of this clonotype. The genes are TRBV11-2 and TRBJ2-1; D uncertain. Trimming took off 0 bases at V and 4 bases at J, with 13 bases between the two ends. The CDR3 length is 16 residues. Germline values: CDR1 SGHAT, CDR2 FQNNGV. The CDR3 sequence is CASSLDGLVRYNEQFF. In nucleotides, the CDR3 is TGTGCCAGCAGCTTAGACGGGCTGGTAAGATACAATGAGCAGTTCTTC.

This clonotype has ten or more counts. The chain couples TRBV12-3 or TRBV12-4 to TRBJ1-5; D is uncertain. The CDR3 contains 16 residues. Trimming left V 1 base short and J 1 base short, with 11 bases between. CDR3 protein: CASSLGRTGSNQPQHF. For the CDR3, the DNA is TGTGCCAGCAGTTTAGGTCGGACGGGGAGCAATCAGCCCCAGCATTTT.

Ten or more counts support this clonotype. The V call is TRBV15, the J call TRBJ2-1; 15 nucleotides align to TRBD2. The germline CDR1 and CDR2 sequences are LNHNV and YYDKDF (reference sequence). This CDR3 contains 22 residues. Trimming removed 3 bases from V and 0 bases from J; junction bases left unmatched: 15. Written as DNA, the CDR3 is TGTGCCACCAGCAGTCATAAAGGACTAGCGGGAGGGCCCTCGAGCTCCTACAATGAGCAGTTCTTC. Its protein product is CATSSHKGLAGGPSSSYNEQFF. The whole variable domain, remainder taken from reference TRBV15 and TRBJ2-1, is DAMVIQNPRYQVTQFGKPVTLSCSQTLNHNVMYWYQQKSSQAPKLLFHYYDKDFNNEADTPDNFQSRRPNTSFCFLDIRSPGLGDTAMYLCATSSHKGLAGGPSSSYNEQFFGPGTRLTVL.

This clonotype was detected a few times. The chain recombines TRBV13 with TRBJ2-7; 9 positions match TRBD2. The CDR3 loop spans 16 amino acids. CDR1 is PRHDT, CDR2 FYEKMQ, per germline (reference sequence). Unmatched junction bases numbered 7, after V lost 3 bases and J lost 1 base. Written as DNA, the CDR3 is TGTGCCAGCAGCTTGGGTAGCGGGAGCAGGTCCTACGAGCAGTACTTC. This translates into CASSLGSGSRSYEQYF.

The V and J genes are TRBV29-1 and TRBJ2-1; D is possibly TRBD1 (6 bases). The CDR3 consists of 14 residues. Looked up from germline, CDR1 is SQVTM and CDR2 is ANQGSEA. Trimming pared 2 bases from V and 7 bases from J, leaving 15 bases between. The CDR3 is CSVESRGAGNEQFF. DNA of the CDR3: TGCAGCGTTGAATCCAGGGGCGCGGGTAATGAGCAGTTCTTC.

In this sample, this clonotype turned up many times. This chain connects TRBV30 to TRBJ1-1; D perhaps matches TRBD1 (5 bases). This CDR3 has 15 amino acids. Trimming took off 0 bases at V and 0 bases at J, with 11 bases between the two ends. Germline V gene sequence: CDR1 GTSNPN, CDR2 SVGIG (reference sequence). CDR3 protein: CAWSVSDRMNTEAFF. CDR3 nucleotides: TGTGCCTGGAGTGTATCTGACAGAATGAACACTGAAGCTTTCTTT.

Many counts were recorded for this clonotype. The chain combines TRBV6-6 with TRBJ2-3; D not certain. From germline, CDR1 is MNHNY and CDR2 SVGAGI (reference sequence). V lost 2 bases and J lost 4, with 7 bases in between. The CDR3 runs to 13 residues. DNA of the CDR3: TGTGCCAGCAGTTACAAACTCGCAGATACGCAGTATTTT. Translated, it gives CASSYKLADTQYF.

V is TRBV20-1 and J is TRBJ2-1, with TRBD2 matching over 10 bases. This CDR3 has 18 residues. V trimming: 5 bases; J trimming: 4 bases; junction bases outside the gene matches: 17. The V gene's germline CDR1 is DFQATT and CDR2 SNEGSKA (reference sequence). The CDR3 reads CSAPATQDSGRTYNEQFF. The CDR3 nucleotides read TGCAGTGCTCCGGCCACCCAAGATAGCGGGAGGACGTACAATGAGCAGTTCTTC.